This is a list of T cell receptor beta chains from one sample in a study of T-cell reconstitution after alpha-beta-depleted transplantation in children. From the PCR reads, TCRdb called clonotypes with MiXCR, one entry per CDR3 protein. The sample records roughly 500,000 distinct CDR3 sequences, 30% to 35% being singletons. The specimen was PBMCs from the stem cell graft donor, collected from the stem cell graft. The origin of the receptors is a human donor who donated a stem cell graft to a child with aplastic anemia. CDR3s include the opening cysteine and the closing phenylalanine or tryptophan. D genes are given only for firm matches. The size of a clone is reported for some rows only, either as once, few or many, or as a class for expanded clones.

clone_size: .
j_call: TRBJ1-1
v_call: TRBV5-4
cdr3_length: 15
d_call: .
cdr3_aa: CASSLEVTVNTEAFF
cdr3_nt: TGTGCCAGCAGCTTGGAAGTAACCGTGAACACTGAAGCTTTCTTT

clone_size: .
j_call: TRBJ2-3
v_call: TRBV6-1
cdr3_length: 15
d_call: TRBD1
cdr3_aa: CASSETAGTGNTQYF
cdr3_nt: TGTGCCAGCAGTGAGACAGCCGGGACAGGCAATACGCAGTATTTT

clone_size: few
j_call: TRBJ2-1
v_call: TRBV18
cdr3_length: 16
d_call: TRBD2
cdr3_aa: CASSPTGLAGNNEQFF
cdr3_nt: TGTGCCAGCTCACCAACTGGACTAGCGGGGAACAATGAGCAGTTCTTC

clone_size: many
j_call: TRBJ2-1
v_call: TRBV5-1
cdr3_length: 14
d_call: .
cdr3_aa: CASSLGPPYNEQFF
cdr3_nt: TGCGCCAGCAGCTTGGGTCCCCCCTACAATGAGCAGTTCTTC

clone_size: .
j_call: TRBJ1-6
v_call: TRBV27
cdr3_length: 20
d_call: .
cdr3_aa: CASSLQSGGRGTPWYSPLHF
cdr3_nt: TGTGCCAGCAGTTTACAGTCCGGGGGACGAGGAACCCCCTGGTATTCACCCCTCCACTTT

clone_size: .
j_call: TRBJ1-5
v_call: TRBV7-2
cdr3_length: 13
d_call: .
cdr3_aa: CASSADRDQPQHF
cdr3_nt: TGTGCCAGCAGCGCGGACAGAGATCAGCCCCAGCATTTT

clone_size: .
j_call: TRBJ2-3
v_call: TRBV29-1
cdr3_length: 13
d_call: TRBD1
cdr3_aa: CSAKDRAADTQYF
cdr3_nt: TGCAGCGCCAAGGACAGGGCTGCAGATACGCAGTATTTT

clone_size: .
j_call: TRBJ2-1
v_call: TRBV7-1
cdr3_length: 16
d_call: .
cdr3_aa: CASSSGPSSSYNEQFF
cdr3_nt: TGTGCCAGCAGCTCGGGACCCTCGAGCTCCTACAATGAGCAGTTCTTC

clone_size: .
j_call: TRBJ2-2
v_call: TRBV11-2
cdr3_length: 17
d_call: .
cdr3_aa: CASSPKGASRITGELFF
cdr3_nt: TGTGCCAGCAGCCCCAAAGGGGCTAGCCGTATAACCGGGGAGCTGTTTTTT

clone_size: .
j_call: TRBJ2-3
v_call: TRBV6-5
cdr3_length: 15
d_call: .
cdr3_aa: CASSYSGGGTDTQYF
cdr3_nt: TGTGCCAGCAGTTACTCCGGCGGAGGGACAGATACGCAGTATTTT

clone_size: .
j_call: TRBJ2-4
v_call: TRBV4-3
cdr3_length: 15
d_call: TRBD1
cdr3_aa: CASSQGQGAWNIQYF
cdr3_nt: TGCGCCAGCAGCCAAGGACAGGGGGCTTGGAACATTCAGTACTTC

clone_size: .
j_call: TRBJ2-2
v_call: TRBV7-9
cdr3_length: 12
d_call: .
cdr3_aa: CASSAPSGELFF
cdr3_nt: TGTGCCAGCAGCGCTCCCTCCGGGGAGCTGTTTTTT

clone_size: few
j_call: TRBJ2-1
v_call: TRBV6-4
cdr3_length: 13
d_call: TRBD2
cdr3_aa: CASKSGSDNEQFF
cdr3_nt: TGTGCCAGCAAGAGCGGGAGTGACAATGAGCAGTTCTTC

clone_size: .
j_call: TRBJ2-7
v_call: TRBV20-1
cdr3_length: 16
d_call: TRBD1
cdr3_aa: CSARERTGGANGKQYF
cdr3_nt: TGCAGTGCTAGAGAGAGGACAGGGGGCGCAAATGGGAAGCAGTACTTC

clone_size: .
j_call: TRBJ2-2
v_call: TRBV11-3
cdr3_length: 17
d_call: TRBD2
cdr3_aa: CASSLAASGRETGELFF
cdr3_nt: TGTGCCAGCAGCTTAGCGGCTAGCGGGAGGGAAACCGGGGAGCTGTTTTTT

clone_size: once
j_call: TRBJ2-5
v_call: TRBV4-2
cdr3_length: 13
d_call: .
cdr3_aa: CASSQAEGETQYF
cdr3_nt: TGTGCCAGCAGCCAAGCCGAGGGGGAGACCCAGTACTTC

clone_size: .
j_call: TRBJ2-5
v_call: TRBV20-1
cdr3_length: 14
d_call: .
cdr3_aa: CSAPNGLQQETQYF
cdr3_nt: TGCAGTGCCCCCAACGGCCTCCAACAAGAGACCCAGTACTTC

clone_size: .
j_call: TRBJ2-1
v_call: TRBV20-1
cdr3_length: 11
d_call: .
cdr3_aa: CSARDPPKQFF
cdr3_nt: TGCAGTGCTAGAGATCCCCCTAAACAGTTCTTC

clone_size: .
j_call: TRBJ1-6
v_call: TRBV18
cdr3_length: 15
d_call: TRBD1
cdr3_aa: CASSPQTGDNSPLHF
cdr3_nt: TGTGCCAGCTCACCACAGACAGGGGATAATTCACCCCTCCACTTT

clone_size: .
j_call: TRBJ2-3
v_call: TRBV13
cdr3_length: 15
d_call: .
cdr3_aa: CASGAGSKGTDTQYF
cdr3_nt: TGTGCCAGCGGGGCGGGGTCTAAGGGCACAGATACGCAGTATTTT

clone_size: .
j_call: TRBJ2-7
v_call: TRBV7-2
cdr3_length: 16
d_call: .
cdr3_aa: CASSLGAFTPSYEQYF
cdr3_nt: TGTGCCAGCAGCTTAGGAGCCTTTACCCCCTCCTACGAGCAGTACTTC

clone_size: few
j_call: TRBJ2-7
v_call: TRBV6-1
cdr3_length: 20
d_call: TRBD2
cdr3_aa: CASSETSGRPLVVRLNEQYF
cdr3_nt: TGTGCCAGCAGTGAAACTAGCGGGAGGCCCTTAGTGGTGCGTTTGAACGAGCAGTACTTC

clone_size: .
j_call: TRBJ2-3
v_call: TRBV20-1
cdr3_length: 15
d_call: .
cdr3_aa: CSARDLGTFTDTQYF
cdr3_nt: TGCAGTGCTAGAGATTTAGGGACGTTTACAGATACGCAGTATTTT

clone_size: many
j_call: TRBJ1-2
v_call: TRBV20-1
cdr3_length: 16
d_call: .
cdr3_aa: CSARDQRGERVWGYTF
cdr3_nt: TGCAGTGCTAGAGATCAACGGGGTGAAAGGGTTTGGGGCTACACCTTC

clone_size: few
j_call: TRBJ2-5
v_call: TRBV12-3/TRBV12-4
cdr3_length: 13
d_call: .
cdr3_aa: CASSPGPRETQYF
cdr3_nt: TGTGCCAGCAGTCCCGGACCCAGAGAGACCCAGTACTTC

clone_size: .
j_call: TRBJ2-1
v_call: TRBV6-2/TRBV6-3
cdr3_length: 18
d_call: TRBD2
cdr3_aa: CASSSSPLAGGTYNEQFF
cdr3_nt: TGTGCCAGCAGTAGCTCTCCTCTAGCGGGAGGAACCTACAATGAGCAGTTCTTC

clone_size: few
j_call: TRBJ1-1
v_call: TRBV4-2
cdr3_length: 14
d_call: .
cdr3_aa: CASSQVLVNTEAFF
cdr3_nt: TGTGCCAGCAGCCAAGTGTTGGTGAACACTGAAGCTTTCTTT

clone_size: many
j_call: TRBJ2-2
v_call: TRBV5-1
cdr3_length: 17
d_call: TRBD2
cdr3_aa: CASSLAPLAGDTGELFF
cdr3_nt: TGCGCCAGCAGCTTGGCCCCTCTAGCGGGAGACACCGGGGAGCTGTTTTTT

clone_size: .
j_call: TRBJ2-7
v_call: TRBV20-1
cdr3_length: 13
d_call: .
cdr3_aa: CSASYRAAYEQYF
cdr3_nt: TGCAGTGCTAGCTATAGGGCAGCCTACGAGCAGTACTTC

clone_size: few
j_call: TRBJ1-2
v_call: TRBV7-9
cdr3_length: 14
d_call: .
cdr3_aa: CASSLNRQSYGYTF
cdr3_nt: TGTGCCAGCAGCTTAAACCGGCAGTCCTATGGCTACACCTTC

clone_size: once
j_call: TRBJ2-3
v_call: TRBV5-6
cdr3_length: 17
d_call: TRBD1
cdr3_aa: CASSLSDRGSRTDTQYF
cdr3_nt: TGTGCCAGCAGCTTATCGGACAGGGGCTCAAGGACAGATACGCAGTATTTT

clone_size: .
j_call: TRBJ2-3
v_call: TRBV6-1
cdr3_length: 16
d_call: TRBD2
cdr3_aa: CASSRGLAGVADTQYF
cdr3_nt: TGTGCCAGCAGTCGGGGACTAGCGGGAGTCGCAGATACGCAGTATTTT

clone_size: .
j_call: TRBJ1-1
v_call: TRBV6-1
cdr3_length: 16
d_call: .
cdr3_aa: CASSPMVVRQNTEAFF
cdr3_nt: TGTGCCAGCAGTCCCATGGTGGTTCGGCAGAACACTGAAGCTTTCTTT

clone_size: .
j_call: TRBJ1-4
v_call: TRBV27
cdr3_length: 16
d_call: .
cdr3_aa: CASSFRLLGADEKLFF
cdr3_nt: TGTGCCAGCAGTTTTCGGCTCTTAGGGGCGGATGAAAAACTGTTTTTT

clone_size: .
j_call: TRBJ2-1
v_call: TRBV5-1
cdr3_length: 14
d_call: TRBD1
cdr3_aa: CASSHGQGFDEQFF
cdr3_nt: TGCGCCAGCAGCCACGGACAGGGGTTCGATGAGCAGTTCTTC

clone_size: .
j_call: TRBJ2-3
v_call: TRBV9
cdr3_length: 15
d_call: TRBD2
cdr3_aa: CASSESGRDGDTQYF
cdr3_nt: TGTGCCAGCAGCGAGAGCGGGAGGGACGGAGATACGCAGTATTTT

clone_size: .
j_call: TRBJ2-3
v_call: TRBV12-3/TRBV12-4
cdr3_length: 15
d_call: .
cdr3_aa: CASSFGGMYTDTQYF
cdr3_nt: TGTGCCAGCAGTTTCGGCGGGATGTACACAGATACGCAGTATTTT

clone_size: .
j_call: TRBJ2-7
v_call: TRBV5-1
cdr3_length: 14
d_call: .
cdr3_aa: CASSSYRNSYEQYF
cdr3_nt: TGCGCCAGCAGCTCCTACAGGAACTCCTACGAGCAGTACTTC

clone_size: few
j_call: TRBJ2-2
v_call: TRBV18
cdr3_length: 12
d_call: .
cdr3_aa: CASSPEDPRLFF
cdr3_nt: TGTGCCAGCTCACCGGAGGACCCCAGGCTGTTTTTT

clone_size: few
j_call: TRBJ1-4
v_call: TRBV12-3/TRBV12-4
cdr3_length: 13
d_call: .
cdr3_aa: CACTISMGEKLFF
cdr3_nt: TGTGCCTGCACCATAAGTATGGGTGAAAAACTGTTTTTT

clone_size: .
j_call: TRBJ2-3
v_call: TRBV29-1
cdr3_length: 14
d_call: .
cdr3_aa: CSLKRTASTDTQYF
cdr3_nt: TGCAGCCTCAAGCGGACAGCTAGCACAGATACGCAGTATTTT

clone_size: once
j_call: TRBJ1-3
v_call: TRBV4-2
cdr3_length: 15
d_call: TRBD1
cdr3_aa: CASSQDPGQGYTIYF
cdr3_nt: TGTGCCAGCAGCCAAGATCCGGGACAGGGATACACCATATATTTT

clone_size: few
j_call: TRBJ2-7
v_call: TRBV29-1
cdr3_length: 10
d_call: .
cdr3_aa: CSVGGNEQYF
cdr3_nt: TGCAGCGTTGGAGGGAACGAGCAGTACTTC

clone_size: .
j_call: TRBJ1-3
v_call: TRBV27
cdr3_length: 15
d_call: .
cdr3_aa: CATKDRALSGNTIYF
cdr3_nt: TGTGCCACCAAGGACCGGGCGCTCTCTGGAAACACCATATATTTT

clone_size: few
j_call: TRBJ2-3
v_call: TRBV15
cdr3_length: 15
d_call: .
cdr3_aa: CATAPRTLDIDTQYF
cdr3_nt: TGTGCCACTGCCCCAAGGACTCTGGATATCGATACGCAGTATTTT

clone_size: .
j_call: TRBJ2-1
v_call: TRBV6-2/TRBV6-3
cdr3_length: 15
d_call: .
cdr3_aa: CASSFEQAVGNEQFF
cdr3_nt: TGTGCCAGCAGTTTTGAACAGGCGGTTGGGAATGAGCAGTTCTTC

clone_size: .
j_call: TRBJ1-4
v_call: TRBV7-2
cdr3_length: 14
d_call: TRBD1
cdr3_aa: CASSRTGLSEKLFF
cdr3_nt: TGTGCCAGCAGCCGGACAGGGTTATCTGAAAAACTGTTTTTT

clone_size: .
j_call: TRBJ2-7
v_call: TRBV18
cdr3_length: 16
d_call: TRBD1
cdr3_aa: CASSPLGTDFSYEQYF
cdr3_nt: TGTGCCAGCTCACCGCTGGGGACAGACTTTTCCTACGAGCAGTACTTC

clone_size: .
j_call: TRBJ2-1
v_call: TRBV20-1
cdr3_length: 16
d_call: TRBD2
cdr3_aa: CSAPSGRAGTYNEQFF
cdr3_nt: TGCAGTGCCCCTAGCGGGAGGGCCGGTACCTACAATGAGCAGTTCTTC

clone_size: .
j_call: TRBJ1-1
v_call: TRBV4-2
cdr3_length: 16
d_call: .
cdr3_aa: CASSQEGAEMNTEAFF
cdr3_nt: TGTGCCAGCAGCCAAGAGGGGGCAGAGATGAACACTGAAGCTTTCTTT

clone_size: .
j_call: TRBJ2-5
v_call: TRBV7-2
cdr3_length: 18
d_call: TRBD1
cdr3_aa: CASSLAEPDRGVQETQYF
cdr3_nt: TGTGCCAGCAGCTTAGCTGAACCCGACAGGGGGGTACAAGAGACCCAGTACTTC

clone_size: .
j_call: TRBJ2-7
v_call: TRBV6-5
cdr3_length: 13
d_call: .
cdr3_aa: CASSYSGEGEQYF
cdr3_nt: TGTGCCAGCAGTTACTCAGGCGAGGGAGAGCAGTACTTC